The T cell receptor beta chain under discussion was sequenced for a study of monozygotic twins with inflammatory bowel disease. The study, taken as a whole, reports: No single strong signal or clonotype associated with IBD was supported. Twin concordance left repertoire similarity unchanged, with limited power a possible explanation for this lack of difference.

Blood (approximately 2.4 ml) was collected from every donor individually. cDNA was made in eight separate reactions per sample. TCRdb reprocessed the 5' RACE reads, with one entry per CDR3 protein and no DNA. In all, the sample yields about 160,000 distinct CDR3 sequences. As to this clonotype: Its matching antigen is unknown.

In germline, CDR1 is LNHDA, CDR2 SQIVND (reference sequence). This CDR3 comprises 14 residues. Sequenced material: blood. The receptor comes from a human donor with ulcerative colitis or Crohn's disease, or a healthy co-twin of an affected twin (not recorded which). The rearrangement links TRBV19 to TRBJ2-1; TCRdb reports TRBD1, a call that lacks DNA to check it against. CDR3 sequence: CASRSQGSYNEQFF.